This T cell receptor (beta chain) was recorded in a study of blood T cell repertoires in COVID-19. Per the original data handling: For nucleated cells, counts were estimated from reference gene primer amplification. Some clones are missing from TCRdb's copy, which holds only in-frame ones; the method was immunoSEQ multiplex PCR. Clone size and V and J calls were adopted from that table, with D and trimming inferred from the DNA. The data show 400,000 to 450,000 clones, 89% seen once. The germline gives CDR1 MNHEY, CDR2 SMNVEV (reference sequence). V shed 3 bases and J 6 bases; nucleotides not matched to a gene: 7. This CDR3 region has 14 residues.

The sample consisted of peripheral blood. The sequence was collected from a middle-aged woman with COVID-19, enrolled during active disease. This rearrangement joins TRBV27 to TRBJ2-7; 8 nucleotides agree with TRBD1. The CDR3 DNA reads as TGTGCCAGCAGTTTTTACGGACAGGGCGGCGAGCAGTACTTC. Encoded protein: CASSFYGQGGEQYF.